This T cell receptor beta chain derives from a study of memory CD4+ T cells and cytomegalovirus serostatus. Some clones are missing from TCRdb's copy, which holds only in-frame ones; the method was immunoSEQ multiplex PCR. The data show 40,000 to 45,000 clones, with about 80% seen just once and roughly 2% held by the top ten. This CDR3 is built from 16 residues. V lost 0 bases and J 3 bases, leaving 13 bases between the germline ends. CDR1 is SGHDT, CDR2 YYEEEE, per germline. This clone was seen a handful of times. Single viable CD3+CD4+CD8-CD45RO+ cells were sorted as the memory CD4+ T cells. V gene TRBV5-6 combines with J gene TRBJ1-5; perhaps TRBD1 as D (5 bases). The receptor was derived from an adult in good health and CMV-seronegative. Sample: memory CD4+ T cells from blood. The CDR3 loop is CASSLERGRDNQPQHF. The CDR3, as DNA: TGTGCCAGCAGCTTGGAGAGGGGCCGGGACAATCAGCCCCAGCATTTT.